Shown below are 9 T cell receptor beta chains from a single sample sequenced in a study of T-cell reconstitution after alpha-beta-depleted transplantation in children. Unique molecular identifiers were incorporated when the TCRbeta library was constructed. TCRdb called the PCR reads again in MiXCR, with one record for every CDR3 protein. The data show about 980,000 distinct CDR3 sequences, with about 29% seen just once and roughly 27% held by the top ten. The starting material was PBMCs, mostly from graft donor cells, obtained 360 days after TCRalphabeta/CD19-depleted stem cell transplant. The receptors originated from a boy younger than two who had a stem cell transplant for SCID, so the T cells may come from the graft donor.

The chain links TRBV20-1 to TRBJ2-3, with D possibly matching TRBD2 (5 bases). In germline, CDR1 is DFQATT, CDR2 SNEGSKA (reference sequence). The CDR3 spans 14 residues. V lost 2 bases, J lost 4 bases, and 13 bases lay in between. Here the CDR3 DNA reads TGCAGTGCTAGATCCCCCGGGGTACCAGATACGCAGTATTTT. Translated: CSARSPGVPDTQYF.

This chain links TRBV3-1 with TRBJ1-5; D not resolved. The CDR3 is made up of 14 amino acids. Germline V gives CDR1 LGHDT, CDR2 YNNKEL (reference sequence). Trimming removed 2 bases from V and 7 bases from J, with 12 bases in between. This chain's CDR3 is CASSQLGVGQPQHF. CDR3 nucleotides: TGTGCCAGCAGCCAACTCGGCGTAGGACAGCCCCAGCATTTT.

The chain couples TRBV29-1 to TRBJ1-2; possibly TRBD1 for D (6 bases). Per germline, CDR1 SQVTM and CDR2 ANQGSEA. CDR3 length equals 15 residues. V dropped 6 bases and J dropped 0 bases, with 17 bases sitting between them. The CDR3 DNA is TGCAGCGTCACAGGGTCCGATTCAGCTAACTATGGCTACACCTTC. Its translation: CSVTGSDSANYGYTF.

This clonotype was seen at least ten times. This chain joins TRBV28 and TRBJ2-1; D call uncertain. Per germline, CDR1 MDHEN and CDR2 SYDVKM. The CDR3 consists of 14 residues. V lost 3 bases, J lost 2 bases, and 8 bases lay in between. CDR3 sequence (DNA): TGTGCCAGCAGTTTCGGTAGGACCTACAATGAGCAGTTCTTC. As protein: CASSFGRTYNEQFF. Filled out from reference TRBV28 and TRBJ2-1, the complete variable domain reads DVKVTQSSRYLVKRTGEKVFLECVQDMDHENMFWYRQDPGLGLRLIYFSYDVKMKEKGDIPEGYSVSREKKERFSLILESASTNQTSMYLCASSFGRTYNEQFFGPGTRLTVL.

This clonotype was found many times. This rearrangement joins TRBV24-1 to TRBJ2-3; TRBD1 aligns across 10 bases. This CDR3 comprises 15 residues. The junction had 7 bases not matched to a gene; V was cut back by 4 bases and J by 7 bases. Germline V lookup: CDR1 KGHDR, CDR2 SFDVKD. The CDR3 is CATSDRTGGKNTQYF. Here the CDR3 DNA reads TGTGCCACCAGTGACCGGACAGGGGGTAAAAATACGCAGTATTTT.

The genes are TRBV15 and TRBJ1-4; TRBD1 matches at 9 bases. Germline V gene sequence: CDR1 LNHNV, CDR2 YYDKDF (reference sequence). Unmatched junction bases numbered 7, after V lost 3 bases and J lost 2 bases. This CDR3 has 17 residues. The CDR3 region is CATSSFGQGITNEKLFF. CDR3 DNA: TGTGCCACCAGCAGTTTCGGACAGGGGATCACTAATGAAAAACTGTTTTTT.

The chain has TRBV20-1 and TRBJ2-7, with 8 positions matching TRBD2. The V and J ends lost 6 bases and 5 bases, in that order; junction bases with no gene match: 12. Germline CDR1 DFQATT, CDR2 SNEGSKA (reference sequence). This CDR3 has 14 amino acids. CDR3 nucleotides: TGCAGTGCCAGTCGGGGGGGTCCCCTCGACGAGCAGTACTTC. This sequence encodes CSASRGGPLDEQYF.

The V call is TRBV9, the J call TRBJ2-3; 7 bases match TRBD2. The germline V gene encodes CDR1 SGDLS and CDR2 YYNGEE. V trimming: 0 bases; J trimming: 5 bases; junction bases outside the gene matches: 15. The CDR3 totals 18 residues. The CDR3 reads CASSVATLGSGGLDTQYF. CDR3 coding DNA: TGTGCCAGCAGCGTAGCTACTCTGGGGTCGGGGGGATTAGATACGCAGTATTTT.

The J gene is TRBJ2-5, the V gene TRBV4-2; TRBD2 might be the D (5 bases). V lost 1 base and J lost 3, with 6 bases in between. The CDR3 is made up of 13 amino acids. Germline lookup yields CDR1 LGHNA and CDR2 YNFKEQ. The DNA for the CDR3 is TGTGCCAGCAGCCAAGTACTAGAAGAGACCCAGTACTTC. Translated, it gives CASSQVLEETQYF.